These 17 T cell receptor beta chains were all obtained from the same sample, sequenced in a study of type 1 regulatory T cells. TCRdb re-called the reads through MiXCR, storing one row per CDR3 protein. The sample comprises over 90,000 distinct CDR3 sequences, roughly 28% of which are singletons, and 2% to 2.5% rests with the top ten. Material for sequencing was CD4+ T cells, either the whole sample or a sorted fraction (not recorded which). Every receptor here comes from a human donor in good health.

As to this clonotype: The junction does not match germline at one end; this may be a read error. The chain combines TRBV9 with TRBJ2-1, with 10 bases identical to TRBD2. Germline V gives CDR1 SGDLS, CDR2 YYNGEE. The CDR3 is 17 amino acids. As DNA, the CDR3 is TGTGTCAGCAGCGTAAACCCTAGCGGGAGCTTATACAATGAGCAGTTCTTC. Translated, it gives CVSSVNPSGSLYNEQFF.

This clonotype was detected once. The chain combines TRBV7-2 with TRBJ2-3; D remains ambiguous. The germline V gene encodes CDR1 SGHTA and CDR2 FQGNSA. The CDR3 spans 12 residues. V was shortened by 8 bases and J by 6 bases, with 12 bases between the two germline ends. The CDR3 DNA reads as TGTGCCAGCGGCTCGTATGCTGATACGCAGTATTTT. It is translated as CASGSYADTQYF.

In its sample, this clonotype was seen a few times. The gene calls are TRBV9 and TRBJ2-4; TRBD1 matches 7 bases. The CDR3 has 14 residues. From germline, CDR1 is SGDLS and CDR2 YYNGEE. V lost 0 bases and J lost 8; bases outside the gene matches: 5. CDR3 nucleotides: TGTGCCAGCAGCGTAGAACCAGGGGGAGACATTCAGTACTTC. This encodes CASSVEPGGDIQYF.

The chain couples TRBV15 to TRBJ2-5; D perhaps matches TRBD2 (6 bases). This CDR3 is built from 15 residues. Trimming stripped 0 bases from V and 5 bases from J, with 13 bases between. Looked up from germline, CDR1 is LNHNV and CDR2 is YYDKDF (reference sequence). In DNA, the CDR3 is TGTGCCACCAGCAGAGATGGTGGAGGGACGGAGACCCAGTACTTC. Encoded protein: CATSRDGGGTETQYF. The variable domain in full, with the rest retrieved from reference TRBV15 and TRBJ2-5, is DAMVIQNPRYQVTQFGKPVTLSCSQTLNHNVMYWYQQKSSQAPKLLFHYYDKDFNNEADTPDNFQSRRPNTSFCFLDIRSPGLGDTAMYLCATSRDGGGTETQYFGPGTRLLVL.

This clonotype was recorded at least ten times. The chain carries TRBV14 and TRBJ1-1; D not certain. Trimming left V 3 bases short and J 0 bases short, with 5 bases between. Per the germline V gene, CDR1 is SGHDN and CDR2 is FVKESK. There are 13 residues in the CDR3. CDR3 in DNA: TGTGCCAGCAGCCAGGGGATGAACACTGAAGCTTTCTTT. Amino acids: CASSQGMNTEAFF.

This clonotype was counted at least ten times. This chain joins TRBV7-2 and TRBJ2-7; D tentatively fits TRBD1 or TRBD2 (5 bases each). Per germline, CDR1 SGHTA and CDR2 FQGNSA. V lost 6 bases and J 7 bases, leaving 22 bases between the germline ends. This CDR3 contains 15 residues. In DNA, the CDR3 is TGTGCCAGCAGGCGATCAGGACATAGGGGCGGGGAGCAGTACTTC. The encoded protein is CASRRSGHRGGEQYF.

As concerns this clonotype: A much bigger clone sits one base away, suggesting this may be a read error. The conserved final phenylalanine or tryptophan is absent from the CDR3, which likely points to a read error. The genes are TRBV7-2 and TRBJ1-2; no firm D call. This CDR3 contains 12 residues. Germline loops: CDR1 SGHTA, CDR2 FQGNSA. Trimming cost V 3 bases and J 7 bases, with 9 bases left between them. The CDR3 reads CASSFIRGGYTL. In DNA, the CDR3 is TGTGCCAGCAGCTTTATCCGGGGTGGCTACACCCTC.

This clonotype was observed a handful of times. The chain combines TRBV27 with TRBJ2-5; tentatively, D is TRBD1 (6 bases). CDR3 length: 13 residues. Trimming shortened V by 3 bases and J by 7 bases, and 12 bases separated the two germline ends. Per the germline V gene, CDR1 is MNHEY and CDR2 is SMNVEV (reference sequence). In DNA form, the CDR3 reads TGTGCCAGCAGTTTGAGACCAGGGGTGACCCAGTACTTC. Translating gives CASSLRPGVTQYF.

This clonotype was counted only a few times. The genes are TRBV6-5 and TRBJ1-4; 7 bases are shared with TRBD1. CDR1 and CDR2 from the germline V gene are MNHEY and SVGAGI. The CDR3 is 15 residues long. V was clipped by 5 bases and J by 7 bases; unmatched bases: 10. CDR3 amino acids: CASSHDRVVGEKLFF. CDR3 in DNA: TGTGCCAGCAGTCACGACAGGGTAGTCGGTGAAAAACTGTTTTTT.

V usage is TRBV19 and J usage is TRBJ2-7; 11 bases fit TRBD2. This CDR3 spans 15 amino acids. Germline lookup yields CDR1 LNHDA and CDR2 SQIVND (reference sequence). Trimming took 7 bases from V and 5 from J; bases not matched to a gene: 10. CDR3 nucleotide sequence: TGTGCCAGTACTAGCGGGAGGAACCCAAGCGACGAGCAGTACTTC. Amino acid sequence: CASTSGRNPSDEQYF.

This chain links TRBV9 with TRBJ1-4; tentatively, D is TRBD1 (6 bases). Germline V gene lookup returns CDR1 SGDLS and CDR2 YYNGEE. V dropped 0 bases and J dropped 5 bases, with 11 bases sitting between them. The CDR3 extends over 15 amino acids. The CDR3 bases are TGTGCCAGCAGCGTAGAGGACAGATCGAATGAAAAACTGTTTTTT. Translating gives CASSVEDRSNEKLFF.

The rearrangement uses TRBV7-9 and TRBJ2-7; 10 nucleotides line up with TRBD2. The germline CDR1 and CDR2 sequences are SEHNR and FQNEAQ (reference sequence). This CDR3 has 17 amino acids. After removal of 5 bases from V and 4 bases from J, the junction contained 14 bases not matched to a gene. DNA of the CDR3: TGTGCCAGCAGCAGAACAGGGCTAGCGGGAGTTTTGTACGAGCAGTACTTC. As protein: CASSRTGLAGVLYEQYF.

The chain couples TRBV14 to TRBJ2-1, with D hard to call. The germline CDR1 and CDR2 sequences are SGHDN and FVKESK. The CDR3 runs 14 residues. Trimming cost V 1 base and J 6 bases, with 10 bases left between them. CDR3 in DNA: TGTGCCAGCAGCCAAGTGCAGGCACCCAATGAGCAGTTCTTC. It yields the protein CASSQVQAPNEQFF.

This clonotype was picked up a small number of times. V usage is TRBV30 and J usage is TRBJ1-5; D is perhaps TRBD1 (6 bases). Per the germline V gene, CDR1 is GTSNPN and CDR2 is SVGIG (reference sequence). V was clipped by 2 bases and J by 6 bases, with 14 bases between them. The CDR3 spans 14 residues. The CDR3 loop is CAWSLTGRGQPQHF. In DNA, the CDR3 is TGTGCCTGGAGTCTTACAGGGAGAGGTCAGCCCCAGCATTTT.

This clonotype turned up a few times. The V call is TRBV9, the J call TRBJ2-1; 8 bases line up with TRBD2. Germline V gene sequence: CDR1 SGDLS, CDR2 YYNGEE. J gave up 8 bases and V 1 base, and 11 bases lay outside the gene matches. This CDR3 has 16 amino acids. The CDR3 reads CASSVNSGIGGDEQFF. The CDR3 DNA sequence: TGTGCCAGCAGCGTAAATAGCGGGATCGGGGGTGATGAGCAGTTCTTC. The full variable domain, completed using reference TRBV9 and TRBJ2-1, is DSGVTQTPKHLITATGQRVTLRCSPRSGDLSVYWYQQSLDQGLQFLIQYYNGEERAKGNILERFSAQQFPDLHSELNLSSLELGDSALYFCASSVNSGIGGDEQFFGPGTRLTVL.

This sequence joins TRBV7-2 and TRBJ1-5; D is unclear. Trimming took off 2 bases at V and 1 base at J, with 12 bases between the two ends. This CDR3 is built from 16 residues. CDR1 and CDR2 from the germline V gene are SGHTA and FQGNSA. DNA of the CDR3: TGTGCCAGCAGCTTAACTTTAGGTCTGAGCAATCAGCCCCAGCATTTT. Translation gives CASSLTLGLSNQPQHF.

With regard to this clonotype: An end of the junction differs from the germline gene, which may be a read error. The genes are TRBV6-4 and TRBJ2-2; tentatively, D is TRBD2 (5 bases). CDR1 MRHNA and CDR2 SNTAGT come from the germline V gene. This CDR3 comprises 13 residues. CDR3 nucleotides: TGTGCCAGCAGTAGTGAGTCGGCCGGGGAGCTTTTTTTT. Translating gives CASSSESAGELFF.